Following are 21 T cell receptor beta chains from one sample sequenced in a study of vaccination and CD4 T cells after COVID-19. As to treatment: roughly ten-day PBMC culture with coronavirus spike peptide pools or control peptides (ViraFEST assay). The Oncomine TCR Beta short-read assay was what sequenced the DNA obtained from cultured CD4+ T cells. TCRdb used MiXCR to reprocess the PCR reads, holding one entry per CDR3 protein. The sample carries over 8,500 distinct CDR3 sequences, about 20% recorded once. No cognate antigen is known for these TCRs. Material: CD4+ T cells from blood, cultured in vitro, obtained after SARS-CoV-2 vaccination. The receptor set was obtained from a human donor who had recovered from COVID-19.

This clonotype was recorded a few times. The J gene is TRBJ1-1, the V gene TRBV6-2 or TRBV6-3; maybe TRBD1 (6 bases). The germline V gene has CDR1 MNHEY and CDR2 SVGEGT. The CDR3 extends over 14 amino acids. Trimming took 4 bases from V and 1 from J, leaving 10 bases between them. The CDR3 spells CASSSWGANTEAFF. In DNA, the CDR3 is TGTGCCAGCAGTTCCTGGGGGGCGAACACTGAAGCTTTCTTT.

The table lists this clonotype with a few counts. The V gene is TRBV10-1, the J gene TRBJ2-3; perhaps TRBD2 as D (5 bases). The CDR3 runs 17 residues. Trimming removed 0 bases at V and 5 bases at J, with 18 bases between. CDR1 and CDR2 from the germline V gene are WNHNN and SYGVQD (reference sequence). The CDR3 is CASSESFGRHSGDTQYF. The CDR3 DNA reads TGCGCCAGCAGTGAGTCTTTCGGCAGGCACAGCGGAGATACGCAGTATTTT.

The chain uses TRBV7-8 and TRBJ2-1, with a possible D match to TRBD2 (5 bases). Trimming took 4 bases from V and 0 from J, leaving 10 bases between them. This CDR3 contains 15 residues. Germline lookup yields CDR1 SGHVS and CDR2 FQNEAQ. The CDR3 region is CASSYSESSYNEQFF. The CDR3 DNA reads as TGTGCCAGCAGCTATAGCGAGAGCTCCTACAATGAGCAGTTCTTC.

The chain employs TRBV20-1 and TRBJ2-4; 8 bases fit TRBD2. Per the germline V gene, CDR1 is DFQATT and CDR2 is SNEGSKA (reference sequence). V was clipped by 3 bases and J by 1 base; unmatched bases: 5. CDR3 length: 15 amino acids. This CDR3 reads CSAREREFAKNIQYF. The CDR3 coding sequence is TGCAGTGCTAGGGAGCGGGAGTTCGCCAAAAACATTCAGTACTTC.

There are a few counts of this clonotype. The rearrangement uses TRBV7-8 and TRBJ1-6; the match to TRBD1 covers 7 bases. After removal of 4 bases from V and 3 bases from J, the junction contained 3 bases not matched to a gene. Germline V gene data show CDR1 as SGHVS and CDR2 as FQNEAQ. This CDR3 spans 15 amino acids. In DNA, the CDR3 is TGTGCCAGCAGCTCCAGGGGGAGCTATAATTCACCCCTCCACTTT. Its translation is CASSSRGSYNSPLHF.

V gene TRBV5-4 combines with J gene TRBJ2-1; D is uncertain. V lost 0 bases and J lost 5, with 6 bases in between. From germline, CDR1 is SGHNT and CDR2 YYREEE (reference sequence). The CDR3 is made up of 13 amino acids. The CDR3 protein is CASSLGANNEQFF. CDR3 DNA: TGTGCCAGCAGCTTGGGAGCAAACAATGAGCAGTTCTTC.

This clonotype was seen more than once but under ten times. The chain carries TRBV7-2 and TRBJ1-3; weak D call: TRBD1 (5 bases). Germline-derived CDR1 and CDR2 are SGHTA and FQGNSA. This CDR3 region has 14 residues. Trimming pared 4 bases from V and 0 bases from J, leaving 7 bases between. This CDR3 is CASSSTVSGNTIYF. CDR3 DNA sequence: TGTGCCAGCAGCTCGACAGTCTCTGGAAACACCATATATTTT.

This sequence joins TRBV5-5 and TRBJ2-1, with D maybe TRBD2 (6 bases). CDR1 is SGHKS and CDR2 is YYEKEE in the germline V gene (reference sequence). This CDR3 is built from 13 residues. Trimming stripped 3 bases from V and 5 bases from J, with 9 bases between. The CDR3 region has the DNA TGTGCCAGCAGCTCTTCGGGAGACAATGAGCAGTTCTTC. Its translation: CASSSSGDNEQFF.

The V call is TRBV6-1, the J call TRBJ2-1; the match to TRBD2 covers 13 bases. J lost 5 bases, V lost 5 bases, and 9 bases had no gene match. The CDR3 extends over 17 amino acids. Per the germline V gene, CDR1 is MNHNS and CDR2 is SASEGT. The CDR3 loop reads CASSRTSGRSLDNEQFF. CDR3 sequence (DNA): TGTGCCAGCAGTCGGACTAGCGGGAGAAGTTTAGACAATGAGCAGTTCTTC.

The chain has TRBV12-3 or TRBV12-4 and TRBJ2-7; D is perhaps TRBD1 or TRBD2 (5 bases each). V lost 5 bases and J 5 bases, leaving 19 bases between the germline ends. The CDR3 spans 15 residues. CDR3 nucleotide sequence: TGTGCCAGCAGTCCAACCCCGAACCCGGGACACGAGCAGTACTTC. Translated, it gives CASSPTPNPGHEQYF.

This chain uses TRBV2 with TRBJ2-6, with 10 bases fitting TRBD1. This CDR3 has 16 amino acids. V shed 4 bases and J 4 bases; nucleotides not matched to a gene: 4. CDR1 is SNHLY and CDR2 is FYNNEI in the germline V gene. In DNA form, the CDR3 reads TGTGCCAGCAGTGCCGGGACAGGGGACGGGGCCAACGTCCTGACTTTC. Amino acids: CASSAGTGDGANVLTF.

The chain links TRBV20-1 to TRBJ2-7; 15 positions match TRBD2. The CDR3 contains 16 residues. The V gene end was trimmed by 1 base and the J gene end by 6 bases; junction bases not matched to a gene: 7. Germline V gene data show CDR1 as DFQATT and CDR2 as SNEGSKA (reference sequence). Written as DNA, the CDR3 is TGCAGTGCTAGAGGGACTAGCGGGAGGGCCAAGGGCGAGCAGTACTTC. It encodes CSARGTSGRAKGEQYF.

The chain recombines TRBV7-9 with TRBJ1-2; D is possibly TRBD1 (5 bases). There are 15 residues in the CDR3. Looked up from germline, CDR1 is SEHNR and CDR2 is FQNEAQ (reference sequence). Trimming took 5 bases from V and 1 from J, leaving 14 bases between them. This CDR3 reads CASSNWGGINYGYTF. CDR3 DNA sequence: TGTGCCAGCAGCAACTGGGGCGGTATTAACTATGGCTACACCTTC.

The chain employs TRBV7-2 and TRBJ2-5; no clear D. Germline-derived CDR1 and CDR2 are SGHTA and FQGNSA. V lost 1 base to trimming and J lost 5 bases, with 11 bases between them. The CDR3 runs to 14 residues. CDR3 region: CASSLGVNLETQYF. CDR3 DNA: TGTGCCAGCAGCTTAGGTGTCAACCTGGAGACCCAGTACTTC. Based on the CDR3 plus reference TRBV7-2 and TRBJ2-5, the full variable domain is GAGVSQSPSNKVTEKGKDVELRCDPISGHTALYWYRQSLGQGLEFLIYFQGNSAPDKSGLPSDRFSAERTGGSVSTLTIQRTQQEDSAVYLCASSLGVNLETQYFGPGTRLLVL.

V usage is TRBV12-3 or TRBV12-4 and J usage is TRBJ1-1; D remains unclear. CDR3 length: 15 amino acids. V was pared by 3 bases and J by 3 bases, with 14 bases between. Here the CDR3 reads CASSFEGRGDTEAFF. The CDR3 bases are TGTGCCAGCAGTTTTGAGGGCCGCGGAGACACTGAAGCTTTCTTT.

CDR3: CASRSGGGETQYF. DNA for the CDR3: TGTGCCAGTAGGTCGGGCGGGGGGGAGACCCAGTACTTC. The chain couples TRBV19 to TRBJ2-5; 8 nucleotides line up with TRBD2. This CDR3 is built from 13 residues. From germline, CDR1 is LNHDA and CDR2 SQIVND (reference sequence). The trim removed 6 bases at V and 5 bases at J, leaving 5 bases unmatched.

The CDR3 nucleotides read TGTGCCAGCAGCGTCGGGACAGCCTATGGCTACACCTTC. It specifies CASSVGTAYGYTF. This chain uses TRBV28 with TRBJ1-2, with 7 bases fitting TRBD1. After removal of 6 bases from V and 4 bases from J, the junction contained 5 bases not matched to a gene. Germline V gene lookup returns CDR1 MDHEN and CDR2 SYDVKM. CDR3 length: 13 residues.

In its sample, this clonotype was seen a few times. The J gene is TRBJ2-1, the V gene TRBV6-2 or TRBV6-3; a possible D gene is TRBD2 (6 bases). Trimming removed 6 bases at V and 6 bases at J, with 18 bases between. Germline values: CDR1 MNHEY, CDR2 SVGEGT. This CDR3 has 15 residues. In DNA form, the CDR3 reads TGTGCCAGCAGATATACCGGGAGAATGTTCAATGAGCAGTTCTTC. Translated, it gives CASRYTGRMFNEQFF.

The rearrangement joins TRBV6-5 to TRBJ2-1; the D gene is possibly TRBD1 (6 bases). CDR3 length: 16 amino acids. CDR1 is MNHEY and CDR2 is SVGAGI in the germline V gene. V shed 0 bases and J shed 2 bases, with 11 bases lying between them. The CDR3 nucleotides are TGTGCCAGCAGTTACTCTAGGAAGGGGGCCTACAATGAGCAGTTCTTC. Translation gives CASSYSRKGAYNEQFF.

V is TRBV4-3 and J is TRBJ2-2; a possible D gene is TRBD1 (6 bases). Germline V lookup: CDR1 LGHNA, CDR2 YSLEER. This CDR3 is 17 amino acids long. The germline V and J ends were trimmed by 4 bases and 2 bases, with 17 bases remaining between them. The CDR3: CASSPLGGRINTGELFF. The DNA of the CDR3 is TGCGCCAGCAGCCCCCTAGGGGGACGCATTAACACCGGGGAGCTGTTTTTT.

In this sample, this clonotype turned up a few times. The rearrangement joins TRBV30 to TRBJ1-2, with 10 bases identical to TRBD1. The germline CDR1 and CDR2 sequences are GTSNPN and SVGIG (reference sequence). Germline trimming cut 4 bases from V and 0 bases from J; bases unmatched to any gene: 11. This CDR3 has 17 residues. In DNA, the CDR3 is TGTGCCTGGATATATTCCGGGACAGGGGCAGCTAACTATGGCTACACCTTC. Its translation: CAWIYSGTGAANYGYTF.